This TCR beta chain was profiled in a study of CD8 T cells in ankylosing spondylitis. TCRdb processed the 5' RACE reads anew with MiXCR; each CDR3 protein has one entry. In the table there are roughly 370,000 distinct CDR3 sequences, approximately 20% of which are singletons. This CDR3 has 14 amino acids. Germline CDR1 ENHRY, CDR2 SYGVKD. V lost 4 bases to trimming and J lost 1 base, with 10 bases between them. The study, taken as a whole, reports: Characteristic of ankylosing spondylitis blood, it appeared, was a TCR beta motif comprising about eight highly homologous variants.

About this clonotype itself: Its antigen is not known.

The source material was blood, either unsorted or a sorted T cell fraction (not recorded which). The gene calls are TRBV10-3 and TRBJ2-5, with D possibly TRBD2 on 7 matching bases. This TCR derives from a male donor with ankylosing spondylitis. DNA of the CDR3: TGTGCCATCAGTGGCGGGGGCGCCCAAGAGACCCAGTACTTC. Protein product: CAISGGGAQETQYF.